This T cell receptor (beta chain) derives from a study of cytomegalovirus exposure and HLA in healthy donors. Study-level findings and limits: In most subjects, TCR beta sequences reportedly gave accurate predictions of HLA-A and HLA-B alleles. CMV antigen specificity of three CMV-associated chains was confirmed in vitro. A later analysis found that most CMV-associated TCR beta chains appeared HLA-restricted.

With 60 Vbeta and 13 Jbeta primers, the PCR was carried out. Profiled with immunoSEQ multiplex PCR; TCRdb holds only in-frame clones, not every one. This sample's clone table lists some 200,000 clones. Between the trimmed V and J ends, which lost 2 bases and 4 bases, there was a span of 15 bases. CDR1 is SGDLS and CDR2 is YYNGEE in the germline V gene. The CDR3 has 16 amino acids. A note on this clone: Antigen specificity is unknown.

Nominally healthy donors provided the samples, though records likely missed some immune exposures. The chain recombines TRBV9 with TRBJ2-2; tentative D call: TRBD2 (6 bases). Input material: PBMCs. The receptor's source is a man aged 25 to 40 in good health and CMV-seronegative. CDR3 in amino acids: CASSVAPGRFTGELFF. The CDR3, as DNA: TGTGCCAGCAGCGTGGCTCCCGGGAGATTCACCGGGGAGCTGTTTTTT.